These 23 T cell receptor beta chains originate from one sample sequenced in a study of Graves' ophthalmopathy and Graves' hyperthyroidism. Using RNA transcripts, the TCR beta CDR3 regions were amplified. HTBI primers served in a first-round RT-PCR, which a second-round multiplex PCR followed. TCRdb itself ran the multiplex PCR reads through MiXCR, one entry per CDR3 protein. The data hold 650,000 to 900,000 distinct CDR3 sequences, with 35% to 50% observed a single time. Sequencing input: peripheral blood. The receptors originated from an adult man with Graves' ophthalmopathy.

This CDR3 reads CASSDRDRVEQYF. In DNA form, the CDR3 reads TGTGCCAGCAGCGACCGGGACAGGGTTGAGCAGTACTTC. The V call is TRBV6-5, the J call TRBJ2-7; 9 positions match TRBD1. This CDR3 has 13 amino acids. Germline CDR1 reads MNHEY; CDR2 reads SVGAGI. V shed 6 bases, J shed 7 bases, and the junction held 7 bases outside the gene matches.

This clonotype has a count of ten or more. The chain joins TRBV7-6 to TRBJ2-7; D perhaps matches TRBD1 (6 bases). CDR1 and CDR2 (germline): SGHVS, FNYEAQ. CDR3 length: 15 amino acids. V shed 4 bases and J shed 2 bases, with 15 bases lying between them. The CDR3 DNA is TGTGCCAGCAGCTCCTACCCGACAGGAACCTACGAGCAGTACTTC. Translation: CASSSYPTGTYEQYF.

V is TRBV7-9 and J is TRBJ2-7, with D maybe TRBD2 (6 bases). This CDR3 is 16 amino acids long. From germline, CDR1 is SEHNR and CDR2 FQNEAQ (reference sequence). Trimming cost V 0 bases and J 0 bases, with 12 bases left between them. The DNA of the CDR3 is TGTGCCAGCAGCTTAGCGCTGGGACTGGTCTCCTACGAGCAGTACTTC. Translated: CASSLALGLVSYEQYF.

The V call is TRBV19, the J call TRBJ2-3; D ambiguous. The germline gives CDR1 LNHDA, CDR2 SQIVND (reference sequence). The CDR3 contains 14 residues. The V gene lost 5 bases and the J gene lost 1 base, with 10 bases spanning the gap. CDR3 sequence reads: CASSLSPRTDTQYF. In DNA form, the CDR3 reads TGTGCCAGTAGTCTATCGCCACGCACAGATACGCAGTATTTT. The entire variable domain, with the rest obtained from reference TRBV19 and TRBJ2-3, is as follows: DGGITQSPKYLFRKEGQNVTLSCEQNLNHDAMYWYRQDPGQGLRLIYYSQIVNDFQKGDIAEGYSVSREKKESFPLTVTSAQKNPTAFYLCASSLSPRTDTQYFGPGTRLTVL.

The CDR3 bases are TGCAGCGTTGAAGGGCGTCGGTATGGCACTGAAGCTTTCTTT. As protein: CSVEGRRYGTEAFF. V and J are TRBV29-1 and TRBJ1-1; D call uncertain. Germline CDR1 and CDR2: SQVTM and ANQGSEA. This CDR3 has 14 residues. V lost 1 base and J lost 4, with 13 bases in between.

The table lists this clonotype with many counts. The rearrangement uses TRBV2 and TRBJ1-5, with D possibly matching TRBD1 (6 bases). V lost 8 bases and J 1 base, leaving 15 bases between the germline ends. Germline-derived CDR1 and CDR2 are SNHLY and FYNNEI. This CDR3 has 15 residues. Here the CDR3 DNA reads TGTGCCAGCGGGAGGCGGCAGGGGAGCAATCAGCCCCAGCATTTT. Translated: CASGRRQGSNQPQHF.

This clonotype came up a few times. The chain has TRBV20-1 and TRBJ2-5; D not certain. Per germline, CDR1 DFQATT and CDR2 SNEGSKA (reference sequence). The CDR3 is 13 residues long. V was pared by 0 bases and J by 7 bases, with 12 bases between. This CDR3 reads CSARDWQARTQYF. CDR3 nucleotides: TGCAGTGCTAGAGATTGGCAGGCTCGGACCCAGTACTTC.

V is TRBV19 and J is TRBJ2-7; D remains unclear. This CDR3 has 12 amino acids. Trimming cost V 9 bases and J 5 bases, with 14 bases left between them. CDR1 is LNHDA, CDR2 SQIVND, per germline (reference sequence). The CDR3 DNA follows: TGTGCCAGCAGTTTCGGTAACGACGAGCAGTACTTC. Protein product: CASSFGNDEQYF.

This clonotype was observed a few times. The chain is built from TRBV20-1 and TRBJ2-5; 10 bases line up with TRBD2. Germline V gene data show CDR1 as DFQATT and CDR2 as SNEGSKA (reference sequence). After removal of 1 base from V and 2 bases from J, the junction contained 1 base not matched to a gene. There are 14 residues in the CDR3. DNA for the CDR3: TGCAGTGCTAGAGTAGCGGGGGGACAAGAGACCCAGTACTTC. This gives the protein CSARVAGGQETQYF.

In regard to this clonotype: Likely a read error: the CDR3 ends without its conserved phenylalanine or tryptophan. The DNA is left out, because the CDR3 cannot be placed on it with certainty; the CDR3 is given as TCRdb lists it. The chain is built from TRBV25-1 and TRBJ1-3. From germline, CDR1 is MGHDK and CDR2 SYGVNS. The CDR3 is 8 residues long, counting both termini. CDR3 region: CASSEIGL.

The table lists this clonotype with many counts. The J gene is TRBJ2-7, the V gene TRBV10-3; 10 bases map to TRBD2. There are 15 residues in the CDR3. Germline CDR1 ENHRY, CDR2 SYGVKD. V lost 2 bases to trimming and J lost 3 bases; unmatched junction nucleotides: 4. CDR3 DNA sequence: TGTGCCATCAGTGAGCACCTAGCGGGAGACTACGAGCAGTACTTC. Protein product: CAISEHLAGDYEQYF.

The chain combines TRBV11-2 with TRBJ1-2, with D unresolved. V lost 5 bases to trimming and J lost 6 bases, with 13 bases between them. CDR3 length: 13 amino acids. Germline lookup yields CDR1 SGHAT and CDR2 FQNNGV. The CDR3 reads CASSTPDGDGYTF. Here the CDR3 DNA reads TGTGCCAGCAGCACGCCCGACGGGGATGGCTACACCTTC.

The rearrangement joins TRBV14 to TRBJ2-5; D may be TRBD1 (5 bases). V dropped 0 bases and J dropped 4 bases, with 12 bases sitting between them. The germline CDR1 and CDR2 sequences are SGHDN and FVKESK. CDR3 size: 15 residues. For the CDR3, the DNA is TGTGCCAGCAGCCAAGATACGGCAGGGCGAGAGACCCAGTACTTC. It is translated as CASSQDTAGRETQYF. The full variable domain, its missing parts supplied by reference TRBV14 and TRBJ2-5, is EAGVTQFPSHSVIEKGQTVTLRCDPISGHDNLYWYRRVMGKEIKFLLHFVKESKQDESGMPNNRFLAERTGGTYSTLKVQPAELEDSGVYFCASSQDTAGRETQYFGPGTRLLVL.

V usage is TRBV10-3 and J usage is TRBJ1-1; possible D gene TRBD1, 5 bases. Looked up from germline, CDR1 is ENHRY and CDR2 is SYGVKD. Trimming took off 10 bases at V and 0 bases at J, with 18 bases between the two ends. This CDR3 region has 15 residues. CDR3 residues: CASRWGGGMNTEAFF. The CDR3 DNA follows: TGTGCCAGCAGGTGGGGGGGTGGAATGAACACTGAAGCTTTCTTT.

This clonotype was counted ten times or more. This chain connects TRBV12-3 or TRBV12-4 to TRBJ1-4; weak D call: TRBD1 (6 bases). Trimming took 10 bases from V and 0 from J, leaving 15 bases between them. This CDR3 comprises 15 residues. The CDR3 nucleotides read TGTGCCACCACGGACAGACATGCAACTAATGAAAAACTGTTTTTT. Its translation is CATTDRHATNEKLFF.

Many counts were recorded for this clonotype. V and J are TRBV7-3 and TRBJ2-6; D is perhaps TRBD1 (5 bases). The CDR3 covers 17 residues. The V end lost 5 bases, the J end lost 0 bases, and 14 bases lay between the germline ends. The germline gives CDR1 SGHTA, CDR2 FQGTGA. The CDR3 is CASSPRDRPSGANVLTF. The CDR3 coding sequence is TGTGCCAGCAGCCCTCGAGACAGACCCTCTGGGGCCAACGTCCTGACTTTC.

This chain's CDR3 is CSASAPLASGELFF. The CDR3 nucleotides are TGCAGTGCTTCCGCCCCGCTAGCGTCCGGGGAGCTGTTTTTT. The J gene is TRBJ2-2, the V gene TRBV20-1; a weak D match, TRBD2 (6 bases). Per the germline V gene, CDR1 is DFQATT and CDR2 is SNEGSKA (reference sequence). The CDR3 length is 14 residues. Trimming pared 5 bases from V and 6 bases from J, leaving 16 bases between.

This clonotype was seen a few times. V gene TRBV6-6 combines with J gene TRBJ1-4; D is perhaps TRBD1 (6 bases). This CDR3 region has 15 residues. V was trimmed by 3 bases and J by 5 bases, leaving 13 bases between them. Looked up from germline, CDR1 is MNHNY and CDR2 is SVGAGI (reference sequence). The CDR3 DNA reads TGTGCCAGCAGTTATTTGACAGGCGGAAATGAAAAACTGTTTTTT. Its translation: CASSYLTGGNEKLFF.

This clonotype was seen more than once but under ten times. V usage is TRBV20-1 and J usage is TRBJ1-6; 12 bases line up with TRBD1. Germline trimming cut 0 bases from V and 6 bases from J; bases unmatched to any gene: 6. The CDR3 is 17 amino acids. Germline V lookup: CDR1 DFQATT, CDR2 SNEGSKA (reference sequence). CDR3 bases: TGCAGTGCTAGAGATAAGAGGGACAGGGGGCTTAATTCACCCCTCCACTTT. It codes for CSARDKRDRGLNSPLHF.

This clonotype occurred once. The chain is built from TRBV2 and TRBJ1-5; 8 bases line up with TRBD1. Germline V gene sequence: CDR1 SNHLY, CDR2 FYNNEI. The CDR3 loop spans 14 amino acids. Unmatched junction bases numbered 4, after V lost 3 bases and J lost 6 bases. The CDR3: CASSDRGQPQPQHF. In DNA form, the CDR3 reads TGTGCCAGCAGTGACAGGGGGCAACCTCAGCCCCAGCATTTT.

The chain joins TRBV6-1 to TRBJ1-2, with no clear D. Germline CDR1 MNHNS, CDR2 SASEGT. The CDR3 is made up of 16 amino acids. V lost 1 base to trimming and J lost 5 bases, with 17 bases between them. The CDR3: CASSEEFWAGSYGYTF. The CDR3 DNA follows: TGTGCCAGCAGTGAAGAGTTCTGGGCCGGTTCGTATGGCTACACCTTC.

This clonotype was seen a handful of times. The chain carries TRBV20-1 and TRBJ2-7; tentatively, D is TRBD2 (5 bases). Germline V gene sequence: CDR1 DFQATT, CDR2 SNEGSKA (reference sequence). The CDR3 spans 14 residues. Trimming took off 4 bases at V and 2 bases at J, with 15 bases between the two ends. In nucleotides, the CDR3 is TGCAGTGCTACGCGAATGGACGGGACCTACGAGCAGTACTTC. It yields the protein CSATRMDGTYEQYF.

There are many counts of this clonotype. V is TRBV7-2 and J is TRBJ2-5; TRBD2 matches 8 bases. Germline V gives CDR1 SGHTA, CDR2 FQGNSA. Trimming at V came to 5 bases and at J to 7 bases, leaving 15 bases not matched to a gene. The CDR3 consists of 16 residues. CDR3 protein: CASSPSLAGPGATQYF. The CDR3 nucleotides read TGTGCCAGCAGCCCTTCCTTAGCGGGACCGGGGGCGACCCAGTACTTC. Full variable domain (rest looked up from reference TRBV7-2 and TRBJ2-5): GAGVSQSPSNKVTEKGKDVELRCDPISGHTALYWYRQSLGQGLEFLIYFQGNSAPDKSGLPSDRFSAERTGGSVSTLTIQRTQQEDSAVYLCASSPSLAGPGATQYFGPGTRLLVL.